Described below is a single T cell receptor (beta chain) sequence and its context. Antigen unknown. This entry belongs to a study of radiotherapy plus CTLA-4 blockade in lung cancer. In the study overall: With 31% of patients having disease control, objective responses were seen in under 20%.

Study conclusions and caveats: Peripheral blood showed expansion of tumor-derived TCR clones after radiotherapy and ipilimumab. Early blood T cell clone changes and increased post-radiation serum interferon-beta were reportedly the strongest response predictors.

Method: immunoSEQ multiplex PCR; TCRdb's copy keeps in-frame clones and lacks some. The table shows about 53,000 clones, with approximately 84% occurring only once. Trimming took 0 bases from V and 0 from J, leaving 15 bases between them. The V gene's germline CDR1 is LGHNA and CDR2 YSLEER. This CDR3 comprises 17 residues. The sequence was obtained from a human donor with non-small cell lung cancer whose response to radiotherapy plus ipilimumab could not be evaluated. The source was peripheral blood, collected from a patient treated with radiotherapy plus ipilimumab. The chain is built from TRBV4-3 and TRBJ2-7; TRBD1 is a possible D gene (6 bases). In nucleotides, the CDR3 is TGCGCCAGCAGCCAAGACTCCAGGGGTTGGACCTCCTACGAGCAGTACTTC. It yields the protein CASSQDSRGWTSYEQYF.